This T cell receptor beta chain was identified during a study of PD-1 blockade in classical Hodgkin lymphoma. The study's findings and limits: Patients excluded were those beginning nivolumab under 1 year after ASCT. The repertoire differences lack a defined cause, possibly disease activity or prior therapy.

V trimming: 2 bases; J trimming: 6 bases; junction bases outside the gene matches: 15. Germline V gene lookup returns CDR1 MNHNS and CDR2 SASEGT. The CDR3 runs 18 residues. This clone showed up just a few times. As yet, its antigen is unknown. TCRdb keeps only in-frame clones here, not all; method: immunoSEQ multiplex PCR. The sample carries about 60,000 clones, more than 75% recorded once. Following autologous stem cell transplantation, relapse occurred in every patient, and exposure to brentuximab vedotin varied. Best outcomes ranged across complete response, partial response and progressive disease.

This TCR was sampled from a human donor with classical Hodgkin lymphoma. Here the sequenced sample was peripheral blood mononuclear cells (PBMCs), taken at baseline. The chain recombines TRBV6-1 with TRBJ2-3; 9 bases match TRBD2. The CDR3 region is CASSEWVGGTSSYDTQYF. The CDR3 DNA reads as TGTGCCAGCAGTGAATGGGTTGGTGGGACTAGCAGTTATGATACGCAGTATTTT.